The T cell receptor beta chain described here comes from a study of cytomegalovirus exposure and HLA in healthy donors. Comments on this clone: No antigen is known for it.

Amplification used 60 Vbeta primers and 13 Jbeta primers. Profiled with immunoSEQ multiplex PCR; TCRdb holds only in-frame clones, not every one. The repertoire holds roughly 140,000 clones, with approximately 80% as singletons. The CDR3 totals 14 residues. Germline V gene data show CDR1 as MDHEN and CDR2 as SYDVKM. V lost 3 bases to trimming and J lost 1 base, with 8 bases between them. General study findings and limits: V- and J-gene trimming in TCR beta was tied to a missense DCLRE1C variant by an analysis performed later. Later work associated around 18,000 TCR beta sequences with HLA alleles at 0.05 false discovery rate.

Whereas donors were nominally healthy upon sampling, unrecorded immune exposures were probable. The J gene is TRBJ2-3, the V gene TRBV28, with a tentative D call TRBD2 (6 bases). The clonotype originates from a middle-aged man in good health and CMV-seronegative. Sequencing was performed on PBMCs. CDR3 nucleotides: TGTGCCAGCAGTTTCGCGGGGCGCACAGATACGCAGTATTTT. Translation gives CASSFAGRTDTQYF.